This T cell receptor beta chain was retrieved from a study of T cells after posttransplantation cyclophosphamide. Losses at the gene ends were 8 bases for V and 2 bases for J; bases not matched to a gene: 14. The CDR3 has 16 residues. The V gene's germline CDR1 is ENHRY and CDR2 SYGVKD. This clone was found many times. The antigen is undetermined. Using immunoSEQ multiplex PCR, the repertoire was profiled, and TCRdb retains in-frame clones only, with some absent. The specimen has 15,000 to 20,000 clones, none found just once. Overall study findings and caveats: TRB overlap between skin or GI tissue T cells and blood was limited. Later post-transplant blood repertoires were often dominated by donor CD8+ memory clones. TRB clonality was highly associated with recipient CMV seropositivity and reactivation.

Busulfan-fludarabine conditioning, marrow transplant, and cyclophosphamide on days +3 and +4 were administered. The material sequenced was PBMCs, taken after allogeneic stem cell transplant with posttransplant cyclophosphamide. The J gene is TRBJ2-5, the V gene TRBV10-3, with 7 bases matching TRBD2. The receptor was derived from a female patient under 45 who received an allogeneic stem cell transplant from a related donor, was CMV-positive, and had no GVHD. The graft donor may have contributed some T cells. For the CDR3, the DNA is TGTGCCATCCGCCGCGGTAGCGGGTTGGGGCAAGAGACCCAGTACTTC. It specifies CAIRRGSGLGQETQYF.